This section outlines one T cell receptor (beta chain) sequence together with its context. This sample is drawn from a study of blood T cell repertoires in COVID-19. Background on the study: Collection of acute and convalescent COVID-19 samples took place in the United States, Italy and Spain. The cDNA or gDNA used as material had been derived from T cells, B-cell-depleted T cells, or PBMCs.

Per the original data handling: Reference gene primer amplification yielded estimated nucleated cell counts. This table comes from immunoSEQ multiplex PCR, and its TCRdb copy is limited to in-frame clones, with some not included. D and trimming were read from the DNA, whereas the V and J calls and clone size are those reported in that table. The sample records about 120,000 clones, less than 85% being singletons. CDR3 length: 18 amino acids. V was clipped by 2 bases and J by 8 bases; unmatched bases: 11. In germline, CDR1 is SGHKS, CDR2 YYEKEE (reference sequence). This sequence was found in a man aged 25 to 40 with acute or convalescent COVID-19. The sequencing input was peripheral blood. The chain uses TRBV5-5 and TRBJ2-2, with 14 bases aligning to TRBD2. The CDR3 nucleotides read TGTGCCAGCAGCTTATCCGGGACTAGCGGGGGACTCTTGGGGGAGCTGTTTTTT. Amino acid sequence: CASSLSGTSGGLLGELFF. Full variable domain (outside the CDR3, taken from reference TRBV5-5 and TRBJ2-2): DAGVTQSPTHLIKTRGQQVTLRCSPISGHKSVSWYQQVLGQGPQFIFQYYEKEERGRGNFPDRFSARQFPNYSSELNVNALLLGDSALYLCASSLSGTSGGLLGELFFGEGSRLTVL.